The rows below give T cell receptor beta chains drawn from one sample of a study of blood T cell repertoires in COVID-19. The method was immunoSEQ multiplex PCR; TCRdb's version includes in-frame clones alone and lacks a portion of them. The repertoire includes approximately 160,000 clones, roughly 71% of them detected once, and 3.7% sits in the top ten. Sequenced input: peripheral blood. These receptors came from a woman aged 80 or over with acute or convalescent COVID-19. CDR3s include the opening cysteine and the closing phenylalanine or tryptophan. A D gene is named only where the DNA matches it firmly. Some rows mark clone size as missing; the rest say once, few, many or name a class of expanded clone.

J: TRBJ1-3
V: TRBV6-1
size: .
D: .
DNA: TGTGCCAGCAGTGAACACAGCGGAAACACCATATATTTT
CDR3: CASSEHSGNTIYF

J: TRBJ2-7
V: TRBV5-1
size: once
D: TRBD1
DNA: TGCGCCAGCGGTCCAGGGGGATCCTACGAGCAGTACTTC
CDR3: CASGPGGSYEQYF

J: TRBJ2-7
V: TRBV29-1
size: .
D: TRBD2
DNA: TGCAGCGTTGCCCCTGGACTAGCCTCCGAGCAGTACTTC
CDR3: CSVAPGLASEQYF

J: TRBJ1-1
V: TRBV3-1/TRBV3-2
size: once
D: .
DNA: TGTGCCAGCAGCCAAGATGGCAGGGTGGGTGGCACTGAAGCTTTCTTT
CDR3: CASSQDGRVGGTEAFF

J: TRBJ1-5
V: TRBV30
size: .
D: .
DNA: TGTGCCTGTTTGGAGGGAAATAGCAATCAGCCCCAGCATTTT
CDR3: CACLEGNSNQPQHF

J: TRBJ2-1
V: TRBV5-6
size: .
D: .
DNA: TGTGCCAGCAGCACGCCGGGAAGAGGCCCAGACAATGAGCAGTTCTTC
CDR3: CASSTPGRGPDNEQFF

J: TRBJ1-1
V: TRBV3-1/TRBV3-2
size: .
D: .
DNA: TGTGCCAGCAGCCAAGGGAGTCAGGGGAACACTGAAGCTTTCTTT
CDR3: CASSQGSQGNTEAFF

J: TRBJ1-2
V: TRBV5-1
size: .
D: .
DNA: TGCGCCAGCAGCTTTACAGGAGATGGCTACACCTTC
CDR3: CASSFTGDGYTF

J: TRBJ1-2
V: TRBV3-1/TRBV3-2
size: .
D: .
DNA: TGTGCCAGCAGCCAAGATAGGGGGATAGGGGGCTACACCTTC
CDR3: CASSQDRGIGGYTF

J: TRBJ1-4
V: TRBV2
size: .
D: .
DNA: TGTGCCAGCAGTAGGACAGATGAAAAACTGTTTTTT
CDR3: CASSRTDEKLFF

J: TRBJ2-1
V: TRBV7-6
size: few
D: TRBD2
DNA: TGTGCCAGCAGCTTAGTGGGAGGGAGCTCCTACAATGAGCAGTTCTTC
CDR3: CASSLVGGSSYNEQFF

J: TRBJ1-2
V: TRBV19
size: .
D: .
DNA: TGTGCCAGTAGTATAGATCGAGGGCTCTATGGCTACACCTTC
CDR3: CASSIDRGLYGYTF